The source of this T cell receptor beta chain is a study of patients and donors after allogeneic stem cell transplantation. Using its own MiXCR run on the RT-PCR reads, TCRdb lists one record per CDR3 protein. This sample yields tens of thousands of distinct CDR3 sequences, of which around 5% are seen a single time; less than 3% belongs to the top ten. CDR1 is SGHVS, CDR2 FNYEAQ, per germline. Trimming left V 3 bases short and J 3 bases short, with 5 bases between. This CDR3 is built from 12 residues. This receptor was taken from a human donor who was either an allogeneic HSCT recipient or a stem cell or donor lymphocyte infusion donor (not recorded which). It is not recorded whose cells these are; they may come from a transplant donor. The rearrangement uses TRBV7-6 and TRBJ2-5; the D is unclear. The sample was blood, either unsorted or a sorted T cell fraction (not recorded which). The CDR3 nucleotides are TGTGCCAGCAGCTTTATGAAAGAGACCCAGTACTTC. Its protein product is CASSFMKETQYF.